These 20 T cell receptor beta chains came from one sample sequenced in a study of blood T cell repertoires in COVID-19. The repertoire was sequenced with immunoSEQ multiplex PCR; TCRdb's copy has only in-frame clones and lacks some. The sample comprises 200,000 or so clones, about 84% of which are singletons, and 1.8% rests with the top ten. The sequenced material came from PBMCs or T cells enriched from blood (not recorded which). These receptors all come from a man aged 55 to 70 who had recovered from COVID-19.

This clone turned up a few times. The chain joins TRBV6-2 or TRBV6-3 to TRBJ1-6; 9 nucleotides match TRBD1. This CDR3 spans 18 amino acids. Per the germline V gene, CDR1 is MNHEY and CDR2 is SVGEGT. Trimming took 5 bases from V and 4 from J; bases not matched to a gene: 12. The CDR3 is CASSTGTGSSAYNSPLHF. In DNA, the CDR3 is TGTGCCAGCAGTACCGGGACAGGGTCTTCTGCATATAATTCACCCCTCCACTTT.

This clone was counted only a few times. The rearrangement links TRBV6-2 or TRBV6-3 to TRBJ1-2; 7 nucleotides agree with TRBD1. Germline CDR1 and CDR2: MNHEY and SVGEGT. This CDR3 comprises 15 residues. The trim removed 4 bases at V and 6 bases at J, leaving 11 bases unmatched. The CDR3 sequence is CASSFGDSQAHGYTF. CDR3 in DNA: TGTGCCAGCAGTTTCGGGGACAGCCAGGCCCATGGCTACACCTTC.

V usage is TRBV5-8 and J usage is TRBJ1-6, with 10 positions matching TRBD1. The V gene end was trimmed by 2 bases and the J gene end by 3 bases; junction bases not matched to a gene: 14. Germline assignment: CDR1 SGHTS and CDR2 YDEGEE. This CDR3 spans 20 amino acids. The CDR3 sequence is CASSFSLGTGDLSYNSPLHF. Written as DNA, the CDR3 is TGTGCCAGCAGCTTTAGCCTCGGGACAGGGGATTTAAGCTATAATTCACCCCTCCACTTT. The variable domain in full, completed from reference TRBV5-8 and TRBJ1-6, reads EAGVTQSPTHLIKTRGQQATLRCSPISGHTSVYWYQQALGLGLQFLLWYDEGEERNRGNFPPRFSGRQFPNYSSELNVNALELEDSALYLCASSFSLGTGDLSYNSPLHFGNGTRLTVT.

The chain joins TRBV10-3 to TRBJ2-2; 9 nucleotides line up with TRBD2. This CDR3 contains 16 residues. With 6 bases clipped from V and 1 base from J, the junction kept 6 bases outside the gene matches. Looked up from germline, CDR1 is ENHRY and CDR2 is SYGVKD. The CDR3 spells CAIRSSSGVNTGELFF. The CDR3 DNA reads as TGTGCCATCAGGTCCTCTAGCGGGGTGAACACCGGGGAGCTGTTTTTT.

This clone has a handful of counts. CDR3 loop: CASSQGGLGYTF. The CDR3 region has the DNA TGTGCCAGCAGCCAAGGAGGGCTTGGCTACACCTTC. The chain uses TRBV3-1 (or the pseudogene TRBV3-2) and TRBJ1-2; D not certain. The CDR3 spans 12 residues. The V end was cut by 1 base, the J end by 7 bases, with 7 bases between. Germline V gives CDR1 LGHDT, CDR2 YNNKEL (reference sequence).

The table lists this clone with a few counts. The V and J genes are TRBV15 and TRBJ1-5; TRBD1 matches at 8 bases. This CDR3 is 13 amino acids long. Germline V gives CDR1 LNHNV, CDR2 YYDKDF (reference sequence). Trimming removed 9 bases from V and 6 bases from J; junction bases left unmatched: 7. The CDR3 here is CATGQGRAQPQHF. DNA for the CDR3: TGTGCCACTGGACAGGGCCGGGCTCAGCCCCAGCATTTT. Full variable domain (rest looked up from reference TRBV15 and TRBJ1-5): DAMVIQNPRYQVTQFGKPVTLSCSQTLNHNVMYWYQQKSSQAPKLLFHYYDKDFNNEADTPDNFQSRRPNTSFCFLDIRSPGLGDTAMYLCATGQGRAQPQHFGDGTRLSIL.

The chain joins TRBV29-1 to TRBJ1-2; D not certain. CDR3 size: 14 residues. Germline assignment: CDR1 SQVTM and CDR2 ANQGSEA. Trimming removed 4 bases at V and 2 bases at J, with 14 bases between. The CDR3 sequence is CSVGRSGRNYGYTF. CDR3 in DNA: TGCAGCGTTGGTCGGTCAGGTAGAAACTATGGCTACACCTTC.

CDR3 sequence (DNA): TGTGCCAGCAGCTCACGGACAGGGAGGTATGGCTACACCTTC. Translating it yields CASSSRTGRYGYTF. The chain employs TRBV6-2 or TRBV6-3 and TRBJ1-2; 8 bases fit TRBD1. The V and J ends lost 6 bases and 5 bases, in that order; junction bases with no gene match: 8. This CDR3 is 14 amino acids long. CDR1 MNHEY and CDR2 SVGEGT come from the germline V gene.

This sequence joins TRBV2 and TRBJ2-3; 12 positions match TRBD2. The V segment lost 11 bases and the J segment 2 bases; nucleotides outside the gene matches: 5. Germline loops: CDR1 SNHLY, CDR2 FYNNEI. The CDR3 has 14 amino acids. The CDR3 sequence: CAARLAGDTDTQYF. The CDR3 DNA follows: TGTGCCGCCCGACTAGCGGGGGACACAGATACGCAGTATTTT. Looking up the rest from reference TRBV2 and TRBJ2-3 gives the full variable domain: EPEVTQTPSHQVTQMGQEVILRCVPISNHLYFYWYRQILGQKVEFLVSFYNNEISEKSEIFDDQFSVERPDGSNFTLKIRSTKLEDSAMYFCAARLAGDTDTQYFGPGTRLTVL.

The genes are TRBV7-2 and TRBJ1-2; TRBD1 matches 7 bases. The germline CDR1 and CDR2 sequences are SGHTA and FQGNSA. This CDR3 has 15 amino acids. Trimming at V came to 5 bases and at J to 4 bases, leaving 10 bases not matched to a gene. The CDR3 here is CASSPRQGFVYGYTF. Written as DNA, the CDR3 is TGTGCCAGCAGCCCGAGACAGGGATTTGTCTATGGCTACACCTTC.

The chain joins TRBV11-1 to TRBJ2-2; D uncertain. The CDR3 runs 13 residues. V shed 5 bases and J shed 4 bases, with 8 bases lying between them. CDR1 is SGHAT and CDR2 is FQDESV in the germline V gene (reference sequence). CDR3 sequence reads: CASSTQTTGELFF. As DNA, the CDR3 is TGTGCCAGCAGCACACAAACCACCGGGGAGCTGTTTTTT.

The chain is built from TRBV24-1 and TRBJ1-5; 8 bases line up with TRBD1. The CDR3 sequence is 15 residues long. J was trimmed by 5 bases and V by 2 bases; bases with no gene match: 4. Per the germline V gene, CDR1 is KGHDR and CDR2 is SFDVKD. CDR3 loop: CATSDSSGGYQPQHF. CDR3 coding DNA: TGTGCCACCAGTGATTCCTCAGGGGGCTATCAGCCCCAGCATTTT.

The chain links TRBV27 to TRBJ1-1; D is uncertain. CDR3 size: 11 residues. Germline lookup yields CDR1 MNHEY and CDR2 SMNVEV (reference sequence). Trimming pared 7 bases from V and 4 bases from J, leaving 7 bases between. The CDR3: CASTLGTEAFF. DNA for the CDR3: TGTGCCAGCACTCTCGGCACTGAAGCTTTCTTT.

The V call is TRBV11-3, the J call TRBJ1-6; D not resolved. Germline-derived CDR1 and CDR2 are SGHNT and YENEEA. V lost 1 base, J lost 5 bases, and 12 bases lay in between. The CDR3 is made up of 16 amino acids. CDR3 loop: CASSLVGGQDNSPLHF. The DNA of the CDR3 is TGTGCCAGCAGCTTAGTCGGTGGGCAGGATAATTCACCCCTCCACTTT.

The chain recombines TRBV27 with TRBJ2-2, with D maybe TRBD1 (5 bases). Germline CDR1 and CDR2: MNHEY and SMNVEV (reference sequence). V was clipped by 5 bases and J by 6 bases, with 19 bases between them. The length of the CDR3 is 16 residues. The DNA for the CDR3 is TGTGCCAGCAGTCTTATTACAGGCACCCCTGCCGGGGAGCTGTTTTTT. Translating gives CASSLITGTPAGELFF.

Here the CDR3 reads CASSPGTVNTEAFF. The CDR3 DNA sequence: TGTGCCAGCAGCCCAGGGACAGTGAACACTGAAGCTTTCTTT. The chain joins TRBV5-6 to TRBJ1-1, with 7 positions matching TRBD1. After removal of 4 bases from V and 0 bases from J, the junction contained 3 bases not matched to a gene. Germline CDR1 is SGHDT and CDR2 is YYEEEE. This CDR3 region has 14 residues.

The DNA of the CDR3 is TGTGCCAGCAGCTTAGGAGTAAACAGGGGCACTGAAGCTTTCTTT. It is translated as CASSLGVNRGTEAFF. The chain joins TRBV7-2 to TRBJ1-1; 7 nucleotides match TRBD1. CDR3 length: 15 amino acids. Germline V gene data show CDR1 as SGHTA and CDR2 as FQGNSA. With 1 base clipped from V and 4 bases from J, the junction kept 6 bases outside the gene matches.

This clone was counted between two and nine times. CDR3 DNA: TGTGCCAGCAGTTACTCGGTGGGGGGGCGCAGAACTGAAGCTTTCTTT. This translates into CASSYSVGGRRTEAFF. V and J are TRBV6-5 and TRBJ1-1, with D possibly being TRBD1 (6 bases). Germline CDR1 reads MNHEY; CDR2 reads SVGAGI. This CDR3 has 16 residues. V lost 0 bases, J lost 5 bases, and 16 bases lay in between.

This clone was detected once. This chain connects TRBV5-1 to TRBJ1-4; 10 bases agree with TRBD1. The CDR3 has 18 amino acids. V trimming: 0 bases; J trimming: 3 bases; junction bases outside the gene matches: 8. Germline V gene sequence: CDR1 SGHRS, CDR2 YFSETQ. CDR3 in amino acids: CASSLGPTGGAANEKLFF. The CDR3 DNA reads as TGCGCCAGCAGCTTGGGACCGACAGGGGGCGCGGCTAATGAAAAACTGTTTTTT.

This rearrangement joins TRBV19 to TRBJ1-5; 9 nucleotides align to TRBD1. Trimming cost V 6 bases and J 7 bases; bases outside gene matches: 19. There are 18 residues in the CDR3. Germline V gene sequence: CDR1 LNHDA, CDR2 SQIVND (reference sequence). The CDR3 reads CASSVSSGLDRGYQPQHF. The DNA for the CDR3 is TGTGCCAGTAGCGTTTCCTCTGGACTGGACAGGGGATACCAGCCCCAGCATTTT.